A single sample gave rise to the 16 T cell receptor beta chains below, sequenced in a study of T-cell reconstitution after alpha-beta-depleted transplantation in children. Preparing the TCRbeta library involved the use of unique molecular identifiers. From the PCR reads, TCRdb called clonotypes with MiXCR, one entry per CDR3 protein. The data contain roughly 100,000 distinct CDR3 sequences, roughly 7.1% of them singletons. The sequencing here drew on PBMCs, taken before TCRalphabeta/CD19-depleted stem cell transplant. Receptors originate from a boy aged 2-15 years with acute lymphoblastic leukemia, due to receive a stem cell transplant.

There are a few counts of this clonotype. The chain combines TRBV11-2 with TRBJ1-2; 9 nucleotides agree with TRBD1. Germline lookup yields CDR1 SGHAT and CDR2 FQNNGV. Unmatched junction bases numbered 7, after V lost 6 bases and J lost 2 bases. CDR3 length: 15 residues. DNA for the CDR3: TGTGCCAGCAGTCTTACCGGGACAGGGAACTATGGCTACACCTTC. Translating gives CASSLTGTGNYGYTF.

The chain uses TRBV5-6 and TRBJ1-1; D gene unclear. The CDR3 is made up of 9 amino acids. The germline V gene encodes CDR1 SGHDT and CDR2 YYEEEE. Trimming removed 4 bases at V and 9 bases at J, with 4 bases between. CDR3: CASSRQAFF. CDR3 sequence (DNA): TGTGCCAGCAGCCGACAAGCTTTCTTT.

The chain combines TRBV4-2 with TRBJ2-1; TRBD2 agrees at 11 bases. The CDR3 length is 16 residues. V dropped 0 bases and J dropped 6; count of bases not matched to a gene: 4. Germline lookup yields CDR1 LGHNA and CDR2 YNFKEQ. CDR3 loop: CASSQDPSGGLNEQFF. For the CDR3, the DNA is TGTGCCAGCAGCCAAGATCCTAGCGGGGGGCTCAATGAGCAGTTCTTC.

This clonotype has ten or more counts. The V and J genes are TRBV7-8 and TRBJ2-1; 8 nucleotides align to TRBD2. This CDR3 contains 16 residues. Germline loops: CDR1 SGHVS, CDR2 FQNEAQ. V shed 2 bases and J 2 bases; nucleotides not matched to a gene: 5. CDR3 DNA: TGTGCCAGCAGCTTACCTAGCGGGCCCGCCTACAATGAGCAGTTCTTC. This gives the protein CASSLPSGPAYNEQFF.

In its sample, this clonotype was seen many times. V and J are TRBV12-3 or TRBV12-4 and TRBJ1-5; D not certain. The CDR3 totals 12 residues. V was trimmed by 3 bases and J by 6 bases, leaving 6 bases between them. CDR3 protein: CASSLISQPQHF. For the CDR3, the DNA is TGTGCCAGCAGTTTGATCAGTCAGCCCCAGCATTTT.

The table lists this clonotype with a few counts. The chain has TRBV5-5 and TRBJ2-5, with TRBD2 matching 13 bases. This CDR3 comprises 18 residues. Unmatched junction bases numbered 6, after V lost 0 bases and J lost 1 base. In germline, CDR1 is SGHKS, CDR2 YYEKEE (reference sequence). Here the CDR3 reads CASSLVRTSGGLQETQYF. The CDR3 nucleotides read TGTGCCAGCAGCTTGGTGCGGACTAGCGGGGGCCTCCAAGAGACCCAGTACTTC.

This clonotype appeared many times. Here the CDR3 reads CASSFSAGGSYEQYF. CDR3 nucleotides: TGTGCCAGCAGCTTTTCAGCGGGGGGCTCTTACGAGCAGTACTTC. V usage is TRBV7-8 and J usage is TRBJ2-7; 9 positions match TRBD2. The CDR3 is made up of 15 amino acids. Per the germline V gene, CDR1 is SGHVS and CDR2 is FQNEAQ. The ends lost 3 bases at V and 4 bases at J; junction bases unmatched: 7.

This clonotype was picked up many times. This chain uses TRBV5-1 with TRBJ2-1, with no clear D. V lost 0 bases and J lost 12, with 10 bases in between. Germline CDR1 SGHRS, CDR2 YFSETQ. This CDR3 spans 12 amino acids. The CDR3 region is CASSLDGVGQFF. As DNA, the CDR3 is TGCGCCAGCAGCTTGGATGGGGTCGGGCAGTTCTTC.

This clonotype was observed at least ten times. This chain uses TRBV28 with TRBJ2-5, with a possible D match to TRBD1 (5 bases). Germline loops: CDR1 MDHEN, CDR2 SYDVKM. Trimming left V 6 bases short and J 5 bases short, with 16 bases between. This CDR3 is built from 14 residues. The CDR3 DNA is TGTGCCAGCAGACAGCAGGGTATCTGGGAGACCCAGTACTTC. It translates to CASRQQGIWETQYF.

This chain joins TRBV12-5 and TRBJ2-1, with 8 bases that match TRBD1. CDR3 length equals 15 residues. Trimming removed 1 base from V and 6 bases from J; junction bases left unmatched: 5. CDR1 and CDR2 (germline): LGHNT, FRNRAP. This chain's CDR3 is CASGLGQGRSNEQFF. The CDR3 nucleotides are TGTGCTAGTGGTTTGGGACAGGGGAGAAGCAATGAGCAGTTCTTC.

This clonotype turned up a few times. The chain joins TRBV7-8 to TRBJ1-3, with 7 nucleotides matching TRBD1. The CDR3 has 17 amino acids. CDR1 and CDR2 (germline): SGHVS, FQNEAQ. The V gene end was trimmed by 4 bases and the J gene end by 0 bases; junction bases not matched to a gene: 9. CDR3 sequence reads: CASSSLPGGSSGNTIYF. CDR3 nucleotide sequence: TGTGCCAGCAGCTCCCTCCCAGGGGGGAGCTCTGGAAACACCATATATTTT. The complete variable domain, with remaining parts taken from reference TRBV7-8 and TRBJ1-3, reads GAGVSQSPRYKVAKRGQDVALRCDPISGHVSLFWYQQALGQGPEFLTYFQNEAQLDKSGLPSDRFFAERPEGSVSTLKIQRTQQEDSAVYLCASSSLPGGSSGNTIYFGEGSWLTVV.

This clonotype was detected many times. The chain has TRBV12-3 or TRBV12-4 and TRBJ2-3, with TRBD2 identical over 12 bases. The CDR3 runs 17 residues. V gave up 7 bases and J gave up 6 bases; unmatched junction bases: 14. In nucleotides, the CDR3 is TGTGCCAGCACATCGCGGCCTAGCGGGAGGGGAGTGGATACGCAGTATTTT. This translates into CASTSRPSGRGVDTQYF.

This clonotype was counted ten times or more. The genes are TRBV12-3 or TRBV12-4 and TRBJ2-2, with TRBD1 identical over 9 bases. The CDR3 covers 20 residues. V was pared by 5 bases and J by 4 bases, with 20 bases of the junction left unmatched. The CDR3 protein is CASSDLLNRGRQGATGELFF. CDR3 nucleotide sequence: TGTGCCAGCAGTGATCTCCTAAACAGGGGGCGCCAGGGGGCCACCGGGGAGCTGTTTTTT.

The chain couples TRBV5-1 to TRBJ1-3; D is unresolved. The V and J ends lost 0 bases and 0 bases respectively, with 13 bases between them. The CDR3 runs to 17 residues. Germline assignment: CDR1 SGHRS and CDR2 YFSETQ. DNA of the CDR3: TGCGCCAGCAGCTTGGGCTCGACGGGTAACTCTGGAAACACCATATATTTT. It encodes CASSLGSTGNSGNTIYF.

Many counts were recorded for this clonotype. The rearrangement uses TRBV7-6 and TRBJ2-7; the D gene could be TRBD1 or TRBD2 (6 bases each). The CDR3 is made up of 15 amino acids. Germline V gene lookup returns CDR1 SGHVS and CDR2 FNYEAQ. The ends were cut back, 1 base at V and 0 bases at J, with 10 bases in the middle. The CDR3: CASSLGGGRSYEQYF. The CDR3 nucleotides are TGTGCCAGCAGCTTAGGTGGGGGGCGCTCCTACGAGCAGTACTTC.

This clonotype turned up a few times. The chain links TRBV29-1 to TRBJ1-1, with TRBD1 matching over 9 bases. This CDR3 is 14 amino acids long. Trimming cost V 6 bases and J 4 bases; bases outside gene matches: 9. The V gene's germline CDR1 is SQVTM and CDR2 ANQGSEA. The CDR3 is CSVYAGQGGTEAFF. The CDR3 nucleotides read TGCAGCGTCTACGCGGGACAGGGCGGCACTGAAGCTTTCTTT.